This T cell receptor beta chain was profiled in a study of T cell repertoires in cytomegalovirus infection. In regard to this clonotype: Its antigen is undetermined.

General study points: Ex vivo, HLA-C-restricted CMV-specific TCR beta clonotypes prevailed over the rest of the response.

TCRdb reprocessed the reads via MiXCR and lists one record per CDR3 protein. The sample lists 200,000 to 250,000 distinct CDR3 sequences; about 38% were seen once. The receptor was isolated from a human donor in good health (CMV status not recorded). Some clones in this sample may be carry-over from other donors' samples. The input for sequencing was CD8+ T cells from cultured PBMCs, taken from culture after CMV antigen stimulation.

The CDR3 bases are TGTGCTAGTGGTTTGGCGACAGCGTATGGCTACACCTTC. Protein product: CASGLATAYGYTF. The J gene is TRBJ1-2, the V gene TRBV12-5; TRBD1 is a possible D gene (5 bases). Germline assignment: CDR1 LGHNT and CDR2 FRNRAP. This CDR3 has 13 residues. Trimming took 1 base from V and 5 from J, leaving 8 bases between them.